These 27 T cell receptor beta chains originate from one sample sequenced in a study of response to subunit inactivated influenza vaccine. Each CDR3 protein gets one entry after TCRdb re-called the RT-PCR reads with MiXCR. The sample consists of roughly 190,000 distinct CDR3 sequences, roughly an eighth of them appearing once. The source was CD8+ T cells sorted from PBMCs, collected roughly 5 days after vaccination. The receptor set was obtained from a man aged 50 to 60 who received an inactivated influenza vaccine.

CDR3 protein: CASSQFTTGSYEQYF. The CDR3 region has the DNA TGCGCCAGCAGCCAATTCACTACAGGGTCCTACGAGCAGTACTTC. V usage is TRBV4-1 and J usage is TRBJ2-7, with D perhaps TRBD1 (6 bases). V was shortened by 2 bases and J by 1 base, with 12 bases between the two germline ends. The CDR3 has 15 residues. Germline V gene sequence: CDR1 MGHRA, CDR2 YSYEKL.

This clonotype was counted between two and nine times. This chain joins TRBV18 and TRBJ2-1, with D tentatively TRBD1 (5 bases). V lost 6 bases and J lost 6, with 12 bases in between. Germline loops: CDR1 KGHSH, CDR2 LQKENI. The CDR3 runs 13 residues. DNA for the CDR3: TGTGCCAGCTCCCAGGACATGGGCAATGAGCAGTTCTTC. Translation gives CASSQDMGNEQFF.

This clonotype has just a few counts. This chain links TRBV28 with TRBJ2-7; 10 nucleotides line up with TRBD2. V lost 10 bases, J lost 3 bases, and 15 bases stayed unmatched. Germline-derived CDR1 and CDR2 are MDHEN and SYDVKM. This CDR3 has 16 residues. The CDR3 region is CAINKVAGGLIYEQYF. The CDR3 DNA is TGTGCCATCAATAAGGTAGCGGGGGGCCTTATCTACGAGCAGTACTTC.

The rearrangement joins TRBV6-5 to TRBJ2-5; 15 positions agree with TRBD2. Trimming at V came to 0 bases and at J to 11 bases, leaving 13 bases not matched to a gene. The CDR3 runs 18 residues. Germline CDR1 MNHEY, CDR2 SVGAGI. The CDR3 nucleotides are TGTGCCAGCAGTTACTCGGGACTAGCGGGGGGTCTTTCCCGTGAACAGTACTTC. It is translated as CASSYSGLAGGLSREQYF.

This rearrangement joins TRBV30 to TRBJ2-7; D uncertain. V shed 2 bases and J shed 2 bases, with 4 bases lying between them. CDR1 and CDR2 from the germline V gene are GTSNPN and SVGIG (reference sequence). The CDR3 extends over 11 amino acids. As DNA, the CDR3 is TGTGCCTGGAGTACGGCCTACGAGCAGTACTTC. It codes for CAWSTAYEQYF.

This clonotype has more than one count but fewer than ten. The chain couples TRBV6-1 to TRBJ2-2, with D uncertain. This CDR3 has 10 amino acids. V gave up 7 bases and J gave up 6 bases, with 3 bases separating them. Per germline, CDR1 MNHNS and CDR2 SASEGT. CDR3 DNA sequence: TGTGCCAGCACCGCCGGGGAGCTGTTTTTT. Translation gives CASTAGELFF.

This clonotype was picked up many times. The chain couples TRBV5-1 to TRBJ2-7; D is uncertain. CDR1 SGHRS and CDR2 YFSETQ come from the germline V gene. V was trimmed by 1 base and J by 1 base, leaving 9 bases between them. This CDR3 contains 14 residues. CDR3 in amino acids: CASSLMGTSYEQYF. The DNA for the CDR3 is TGCGCCAGCAGCTTGATGGGCACGTCCTACGAGCAGTACTTC.

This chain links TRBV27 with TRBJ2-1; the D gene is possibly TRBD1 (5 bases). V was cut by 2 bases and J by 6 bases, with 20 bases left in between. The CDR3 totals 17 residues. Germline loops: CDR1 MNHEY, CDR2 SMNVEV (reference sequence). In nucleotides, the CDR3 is TGTGCCAGCAGTTTAGTAATCGGGCAGGGTCTCCCCAATGAGCAGTTCTTC. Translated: CASSLVIGQGLPNEQFF.

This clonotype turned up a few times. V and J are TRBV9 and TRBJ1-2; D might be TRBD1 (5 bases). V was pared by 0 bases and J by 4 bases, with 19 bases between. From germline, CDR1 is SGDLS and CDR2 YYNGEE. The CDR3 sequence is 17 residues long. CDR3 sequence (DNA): TGTGCCAGCAGCGTAGGAAAAACAGGCGCCTACTCCTATGGCTACACCTTC. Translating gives CASSVGKTGAYSYGYTF. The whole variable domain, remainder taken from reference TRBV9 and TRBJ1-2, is DSGVTQTPKHLITATGQRVTLRCSPRSGDLSVYWYQQSLDQGLQFLIQYYNGEERAKGNILERFSAQQFPDLHSELNLSSLELGDSALYFCASSVGKTGAYSYGYTFGSGTRLTVV.

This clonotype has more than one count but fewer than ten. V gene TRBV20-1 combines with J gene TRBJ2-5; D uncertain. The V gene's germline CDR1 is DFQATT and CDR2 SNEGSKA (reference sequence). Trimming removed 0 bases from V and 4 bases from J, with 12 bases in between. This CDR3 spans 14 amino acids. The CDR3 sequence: CSARDGPRRETQYF. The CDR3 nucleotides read TGCAGTGCTAGAGACGGGCCTAGAAGAGAGACCCAGTACTTC.

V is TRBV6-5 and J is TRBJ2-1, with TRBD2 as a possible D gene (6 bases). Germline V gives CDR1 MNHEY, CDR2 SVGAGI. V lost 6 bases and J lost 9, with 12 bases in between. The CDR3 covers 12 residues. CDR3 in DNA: TGTGCCAGCAGGGCAGCGGGTGCTGAGCAGTTCTTC. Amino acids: CASRAAGAEQFF.

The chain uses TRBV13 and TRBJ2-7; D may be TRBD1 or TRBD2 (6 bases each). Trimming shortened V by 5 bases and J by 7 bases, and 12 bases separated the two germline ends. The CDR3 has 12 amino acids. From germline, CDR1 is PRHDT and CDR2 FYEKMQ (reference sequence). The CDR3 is CASSETRGEQYF. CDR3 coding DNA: TGTGCCAGCAGCGAGACTAGGGGGGAGCAGTACTTC.

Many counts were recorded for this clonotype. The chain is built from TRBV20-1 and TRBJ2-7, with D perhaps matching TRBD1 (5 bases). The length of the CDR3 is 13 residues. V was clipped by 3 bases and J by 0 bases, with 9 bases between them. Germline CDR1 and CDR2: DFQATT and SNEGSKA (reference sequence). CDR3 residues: CSARGPSSYEQYF. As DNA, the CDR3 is TGCAGTGCTAGGGGGCCGAGCTCCTACGAGCAGTACTTC.

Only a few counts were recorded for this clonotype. CDR3 bases: TGTGCCAGCAGCGTGACTAGCCTCACTAGCACAGATACGCAGTATTTT. This gives the protein CASSVTSLTSTDTQYF. The V call is TRBV5-6, the J call TRBJ2-3; 7 bases map to TRBD2. Germline values: CDR1 SGHDT, CDR2 YYEEEE. The CDR3 extends over 16 amino acids. The J segment lost 0 bases and the V segment lost 4 bases, leaving 8 bases of the junction unmatched.

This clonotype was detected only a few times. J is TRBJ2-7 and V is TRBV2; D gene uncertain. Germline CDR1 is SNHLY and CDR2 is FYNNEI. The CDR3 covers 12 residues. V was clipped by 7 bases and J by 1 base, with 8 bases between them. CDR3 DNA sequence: TGTGCCAGCACCTCCGCTTCCTACGAGCAGTACTTC. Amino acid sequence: CASTSASYEQYF. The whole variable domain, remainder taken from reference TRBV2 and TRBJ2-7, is EPEVTQTPSHQVTQMGQEVILRCVPISNHLYFYWYRQILGQKVEFLVSFYNNEISEKSEIFDDQFSVERPDGSNFTLKIRSTKLEDSAMYFCASTSASYEQYFGPGTRLTVT.

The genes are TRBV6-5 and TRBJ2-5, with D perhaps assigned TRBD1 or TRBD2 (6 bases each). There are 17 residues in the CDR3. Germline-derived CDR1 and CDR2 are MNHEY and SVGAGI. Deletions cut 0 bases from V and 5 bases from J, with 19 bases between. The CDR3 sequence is CASSYSDTPGAWETQYF. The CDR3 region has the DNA TGTGCCAGCAGTTACTCAGACACCCCGGGGGCTTGGGAGACCCAGTACTTC.

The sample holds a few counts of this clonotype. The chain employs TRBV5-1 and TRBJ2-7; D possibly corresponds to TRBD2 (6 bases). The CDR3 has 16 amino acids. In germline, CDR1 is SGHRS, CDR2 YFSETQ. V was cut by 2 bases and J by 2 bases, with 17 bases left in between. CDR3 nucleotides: TGCGCCAGCAGCTTAGTCCAGGTCGGGGGAGCCTACGAGCAGTACTTC. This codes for CASSLVQVGGAYEQYF.

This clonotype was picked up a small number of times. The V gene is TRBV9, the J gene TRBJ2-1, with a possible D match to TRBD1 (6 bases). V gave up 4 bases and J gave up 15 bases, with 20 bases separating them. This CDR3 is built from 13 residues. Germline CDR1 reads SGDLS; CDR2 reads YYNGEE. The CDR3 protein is CASSTSDQGFAFF. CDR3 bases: TGTGCCAGCAGCACCTCCGACCAGGGGTTTGCGTTCTTC.

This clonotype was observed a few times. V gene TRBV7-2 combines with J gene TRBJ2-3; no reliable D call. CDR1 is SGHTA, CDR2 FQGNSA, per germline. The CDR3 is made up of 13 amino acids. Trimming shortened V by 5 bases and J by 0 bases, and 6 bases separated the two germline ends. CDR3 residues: CASSTDSTDTQYF. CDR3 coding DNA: TGTGCCAGCAGCACGGACAGCACAGATACGCAGTATTTT.

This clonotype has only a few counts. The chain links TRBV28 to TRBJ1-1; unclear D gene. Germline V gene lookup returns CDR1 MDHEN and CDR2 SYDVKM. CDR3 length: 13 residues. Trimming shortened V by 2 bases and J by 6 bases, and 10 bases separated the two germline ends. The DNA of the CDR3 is TGTGCCAGCAGTTTAGTTCGGGGTCCTGAAGCTTTCTTT. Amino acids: CASSLVRGPEAFF. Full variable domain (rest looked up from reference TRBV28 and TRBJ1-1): DVKVTQSSRYLVKRTGEKVFLECVQDMDHENMFWYRQDPGLGLRLIYFSYDVKMKEKGDIPEGYSVSREKKERFSLILESASTNQTSMYLCASSLVRGPEAFFGQGTRLTVV.

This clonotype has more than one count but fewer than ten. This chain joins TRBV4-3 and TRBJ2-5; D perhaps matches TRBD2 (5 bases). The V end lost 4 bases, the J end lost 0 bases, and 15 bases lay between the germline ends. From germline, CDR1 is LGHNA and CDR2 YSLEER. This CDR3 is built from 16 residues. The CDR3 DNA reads TGCGCCAGCAGCCCCGAGGGCCAAACGGACCAAGAGACCCAGTACTTC. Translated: CASSPEGQTDQETQYF.

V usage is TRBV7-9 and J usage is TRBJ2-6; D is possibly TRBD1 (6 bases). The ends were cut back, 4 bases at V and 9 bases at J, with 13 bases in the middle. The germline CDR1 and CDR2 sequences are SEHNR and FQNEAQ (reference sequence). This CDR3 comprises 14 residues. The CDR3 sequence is CASSSQPGHNVLTF. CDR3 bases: TGTGCCAGCAGCTCACAACCGGGACACAACGTCCTGACTTTC.

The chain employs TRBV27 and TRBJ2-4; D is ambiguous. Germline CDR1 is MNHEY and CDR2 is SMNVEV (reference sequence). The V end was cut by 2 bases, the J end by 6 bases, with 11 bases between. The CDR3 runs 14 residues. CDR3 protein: CASSLGVLGNIQYF. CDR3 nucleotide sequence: TGTGCCAGCAGTTTAGGGGTGTTGGGAAACATTCAGTACTTC.

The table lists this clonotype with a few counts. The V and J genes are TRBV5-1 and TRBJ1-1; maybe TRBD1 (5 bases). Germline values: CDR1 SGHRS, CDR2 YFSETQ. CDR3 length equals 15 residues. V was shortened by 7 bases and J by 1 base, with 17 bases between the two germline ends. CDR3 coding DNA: TGCGCCAGCGCCGATAGCCCGGGGGGGAACACTGAAGCTTTCTTT. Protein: CASADSPGGNTEAFF.

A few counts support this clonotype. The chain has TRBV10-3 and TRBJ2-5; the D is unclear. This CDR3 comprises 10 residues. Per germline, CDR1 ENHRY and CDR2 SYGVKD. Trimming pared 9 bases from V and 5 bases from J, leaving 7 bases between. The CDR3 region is CAIGGETQYF. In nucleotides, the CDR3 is TGTGCCATTGGTGGTGAGACCCAGTACTTC.

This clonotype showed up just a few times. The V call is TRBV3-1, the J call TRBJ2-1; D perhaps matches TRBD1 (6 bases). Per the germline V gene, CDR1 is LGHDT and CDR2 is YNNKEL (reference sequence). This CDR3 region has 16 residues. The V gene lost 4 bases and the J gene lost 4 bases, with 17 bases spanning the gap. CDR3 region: CASSRFRQAPYNEQFF. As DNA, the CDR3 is TGTGCCAGCAGCCGATTCCGACAGGCTCCGTACAATGAGCAGTTCTTC.

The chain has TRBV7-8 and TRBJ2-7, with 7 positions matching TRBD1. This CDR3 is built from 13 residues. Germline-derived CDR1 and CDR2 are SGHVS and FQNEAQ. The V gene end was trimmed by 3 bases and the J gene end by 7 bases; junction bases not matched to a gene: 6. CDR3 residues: CASSFGTAEEQYF. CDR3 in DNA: TGTGCCAGCAGCTTCGGGACAGCGGAGGAGCAGTACTTC.